The clone carrying this TCR beta chain showed up many times. TCRdb re-called the 5' RACE reads through MiXCR, storing one row per CDR3 protein. The data show around 120,000 distinct CDR3 sequences, with around 8.5% seen just once and about 3.6% held by the top ten. The data derive from a study of CD8 T cells in ankylosing spondylitis. The source is a male donor with ankylosing spondylitis or in good health (not recorded which). The sample taken for sequencing was blood, either unsorted or a sorted T cell fraction (not recorded which).

CDR3 residues: CSAKGLAGTDTQYF. The CDR3 DNA reads TGCAGTGCCAAAGGACTAGCGGGCACAGATACGCAGTATTTT. The J gene is TRBJ2-3, the V gene TRBV20-1, with 10 bases matching TRBD2. This CDR3 has 14 amino acids. V was clipped by 6 bases and J by 1 base; unmatched bases: 4. CDR1 and CDR2 (germline): DFQATT, SNEGSKA (reference sequence).